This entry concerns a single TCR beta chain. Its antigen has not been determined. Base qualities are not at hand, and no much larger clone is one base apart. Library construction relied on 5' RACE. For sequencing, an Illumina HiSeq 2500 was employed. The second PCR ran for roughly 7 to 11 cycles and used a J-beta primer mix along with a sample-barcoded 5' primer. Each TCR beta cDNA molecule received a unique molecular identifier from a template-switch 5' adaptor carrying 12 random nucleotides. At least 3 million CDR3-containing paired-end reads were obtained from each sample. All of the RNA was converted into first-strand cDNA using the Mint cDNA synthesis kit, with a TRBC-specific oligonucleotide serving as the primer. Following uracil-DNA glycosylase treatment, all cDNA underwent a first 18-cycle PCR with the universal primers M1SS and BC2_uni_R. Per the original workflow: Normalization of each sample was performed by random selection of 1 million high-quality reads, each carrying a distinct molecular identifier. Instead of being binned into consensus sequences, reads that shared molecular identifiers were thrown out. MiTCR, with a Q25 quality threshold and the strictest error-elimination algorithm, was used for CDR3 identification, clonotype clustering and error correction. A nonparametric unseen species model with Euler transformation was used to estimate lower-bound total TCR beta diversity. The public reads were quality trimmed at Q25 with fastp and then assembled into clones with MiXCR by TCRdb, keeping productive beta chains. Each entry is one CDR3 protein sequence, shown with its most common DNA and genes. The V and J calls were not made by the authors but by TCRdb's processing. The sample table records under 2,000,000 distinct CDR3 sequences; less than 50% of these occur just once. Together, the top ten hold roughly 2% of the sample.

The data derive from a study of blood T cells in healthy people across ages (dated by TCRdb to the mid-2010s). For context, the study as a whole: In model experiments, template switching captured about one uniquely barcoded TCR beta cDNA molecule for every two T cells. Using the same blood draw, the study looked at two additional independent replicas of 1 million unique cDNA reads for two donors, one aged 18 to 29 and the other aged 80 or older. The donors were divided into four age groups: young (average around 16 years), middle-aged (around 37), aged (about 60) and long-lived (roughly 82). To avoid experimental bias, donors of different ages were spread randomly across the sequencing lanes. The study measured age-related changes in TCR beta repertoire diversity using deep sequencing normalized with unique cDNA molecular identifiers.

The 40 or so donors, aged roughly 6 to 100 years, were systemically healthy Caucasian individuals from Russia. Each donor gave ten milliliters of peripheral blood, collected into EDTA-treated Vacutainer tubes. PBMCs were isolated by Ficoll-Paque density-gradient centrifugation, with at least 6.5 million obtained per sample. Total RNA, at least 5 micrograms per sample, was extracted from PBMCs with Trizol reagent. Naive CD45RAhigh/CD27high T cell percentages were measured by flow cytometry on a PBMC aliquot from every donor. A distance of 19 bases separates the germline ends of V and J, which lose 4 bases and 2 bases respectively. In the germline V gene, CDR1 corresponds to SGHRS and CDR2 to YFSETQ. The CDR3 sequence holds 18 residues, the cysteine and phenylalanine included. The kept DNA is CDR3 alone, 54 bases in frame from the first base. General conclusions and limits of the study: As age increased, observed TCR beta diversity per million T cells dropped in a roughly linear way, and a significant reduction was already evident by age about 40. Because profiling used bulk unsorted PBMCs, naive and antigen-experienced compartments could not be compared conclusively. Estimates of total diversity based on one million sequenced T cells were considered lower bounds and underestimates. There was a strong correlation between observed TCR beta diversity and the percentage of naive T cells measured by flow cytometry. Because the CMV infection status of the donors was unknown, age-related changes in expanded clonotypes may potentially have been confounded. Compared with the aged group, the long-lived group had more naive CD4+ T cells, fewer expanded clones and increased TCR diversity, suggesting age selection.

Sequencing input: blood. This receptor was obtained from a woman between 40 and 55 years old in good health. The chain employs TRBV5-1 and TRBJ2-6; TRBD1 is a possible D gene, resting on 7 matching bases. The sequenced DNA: TGCGCCAGCAGCCCTGCGCAGGGGGGCAGGACTGGGGCCAACGTCCTGACTTTC. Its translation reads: CASSPAQGGRTGANVLTF.